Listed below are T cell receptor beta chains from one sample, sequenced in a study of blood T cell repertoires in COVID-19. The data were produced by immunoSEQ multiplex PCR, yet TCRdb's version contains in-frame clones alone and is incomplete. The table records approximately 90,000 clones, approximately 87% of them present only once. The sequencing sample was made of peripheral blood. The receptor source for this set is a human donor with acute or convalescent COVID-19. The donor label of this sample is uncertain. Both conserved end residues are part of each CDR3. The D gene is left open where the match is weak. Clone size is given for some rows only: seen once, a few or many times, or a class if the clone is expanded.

cdr3_nt: TGTGCCAGCAGCCCTGGATTGAGGACAGATACGCAGTATTTT
cdr3_aa: CASSPGLRTDTQYF
cdr3_length: 14
v_call: TRBV7-2
d_call: NA
j_call: TRBJ2-3
clone_size: few

cdr3_nt: TGTGCCAGCAGCCCGGGACAGCCTATTTATGGCTACACCTTC
cdr3_aa: CASSPGQPIYGYTF
cdr3_length: 14
v_call: TRBV7-9
d_call: TRBD1
j_call: TRBJ1-2
clone_size: NA

cdr3_nt: TGTGCCAGCAGCTCGAGGGAGGGCGACTATGGCTACACCTTC
cdr3_aa: CASSSREGDYGYTF
cdr3_length: 14
v_call: TRBV6-5
d_call: NA
j_call: TRBJ1-2
clone_size: NA

cdr3_nt: TGTGCCATCAGTGAGTCTAGTCAGGGAAAAAACATTCAGTACTTC
cdr3_aa: CAISESSQGKNIQYF
cdr3_length: 15
v_call: TRBV10-3
d_call: NA
j_call: TRBJ2-4
clone_size: NA

cdr3_nt: TGTGCCAGCAAGGGACTATCGTTAACCTACGAGCAGTACTTC
cdr3_aa: CASKGLSLTYEQYF
cdr3_length: 14
v_call: TRBV6-5
d_call: TRBD2
j_call: TRBJ2-7
clone_size: NA

cdr3_nt: TGTGCCAGCAGCTTAGCGCTAGCAACAGCAGGTGACTACACCTTC
cdr3_aa: CASSLALATAGDYTF
cdr3_length: 15
v_call: TRBV11-1
d_call: NA
j_call: TRBJ1-2
clone_size: NA

cdr3_nt: TGCGCCAGCAGCTTGGGAGGCGGGGAAGAGACCCAGTACTTC
cdr3_aa: CASSLGGGEETQYF
cdr3_length: 14
v_call: TRBV5-1
d_call: NA
j_call: TRBJ2-5
clone_size: NA

cdr3_nt: TGTGCCAGCAGGCAGGGCGGGGTCTCTTTGGGGGATACGCAGTATTTT
cdr3_aa: CASRQGGVSLGDTQYF
cdr3_length: 16
v_call: TRBV2
d_call: NA
j_call: TRBJ2-3
clone_size: NA

cdr3_nt: TGTGCCAGCAGCCCGTCTAGAGGGGGCCCCTACGAGCAGTACTTC
cdr3_aa: CASSPSRGGPYEQYF
cdr3_length: 15
v_call: TRBV7-2
d_call: TRBD1
j_call: TRBJ2-7
clone_size: NA

cdr3_nt: TGTGCCAGCAGCCAAGATTATCGGGTGGGCACAGATACGCAGTATTTT
cdr3_aa: CASSQDYRVGTDTQYF
cdr3_length: 16
v_call: TRBV3-1/TRBV3-2
d_call: NA
j_call: TRBJ2-3
clone_size: NA

cdr3_nt: TGTGCCACCAGTGGTAGCGGGACCGCGTATGGCTACACCTTC
cdr3_aa: CATSGSGTAYGYTF
cdr3_length: 14
v_call: TRBV24-1
d_call: NA
j_call: TRBJ1-2
clone_size: once

cdr3_nt: TGTGCCAGTAAAGACAGGGATAATCAGCCCCAGCATTTT
cdr3_aa: CASKDRDNQPQHF
cdr3_length: 13
v_call: TRBV19
d_call: TRBD1
j_call: TRBJ1-5
clone_size: NA

cdr3_nt: TGTGCCAGCAGTTTTGGCAGGGACTATGGCTACACCTTC
cdr3_aa: CASSFGRDYGYTF
cdr3_length: 13
v_call: TRBV27
d_call: NA
j_call: TRBJ1-2
clone_size: once

cdr3_nt: TGTGCCAGCTCACCACCACGGGGGGCCGGGAACACTGAAGCTTTCTTT
cdr3_aa: CASSPPRGAGNTEAFF
cdr3_length: 16
v_call: TRBV18
d_call: NA
j_call: TRBJ1-1
clone_size: NA

cdr3_nt: TGTGCCAGCAGCTCTCGATACGGGACAGGGGCGTCCTACGAGCAGTACTTC
cdr3_aa: CASSSRYGTGASYEQYF
cdr3_length: 17
v_call: TRBV7-2
d_call: TRBD1
j_call: TRBJ2-7
clone_size: NA

cdr3_nt: TGTGCCAGCAGCTCCCACCTTCAGGGGGTAACCGGGGAGCTGTTTTTT
cdr3_aa: CASSSHLQGVTGELFF
cdr3_length: 16
v_call: TRBV7-3
d_call: TRBD1
j_call: TRBJ2-2
clone_size: NA

cdr3_nt: TGTGCCAGCAGCCCCGGGACAGGGAACTACAATGAGCAGTTCTTC
cdr3_aa: CASSPGTGNYNEQFF
cdr3_length: 15
v_call: TRBV7-9
d_call: TRBD1
j_call: TRBJ2-1
clone_size: NA

cdr3_nt: TGTGCCAGCAGCCACCAGGGGGCTGGGGAAAAACTGTTTTTT
cdr3_aa: CASSHQGAGEKLFF
cdr3_length: 14
v_call: TRBV3-1/TRBV3-2
d_call: TRBD1
j_call: TRBJ1-4
clone_size: NA